This TCR beta chain was profiled in a study of blood T cells in healthy people across ages. Researchers report isolating at least 6 million PBMCs per sample. The CDR3 is 14 amino acids. CDR1 SGHRS and CDR2 YFSETQ come from the germline V gene. V dropped 0 bases and J dropped 6 bases, with 12 bases sitting between them. The study, taken as a whole, reports: Higher diversity, along with more naive CD4+ cells, distinguished long-lived donors from aged donors.

Of note for this clonotype: Its specificity is unknown.

The authors ran a second PCR of roughly 7 to 11 cycles using a sample-barcoded 5' primer and a J-beta primer mix. TCRdb redid the calling of the 5' RACE reads with MiXCR, one entry per CDR3 protein. Found here are about 1,600,000 distinct CDR3 sequences, roughly 45% of them singletons; the top ten hold 7% to 9%. The sequence was collected from a woman in her late teens or twenties in good health. The chain uses TRBV5-1 and TRBJ1-2; D not resolved. What was sequenced was blood. The CDR3 loop reads CASSLEAANNGYTF. CDR3 bases: TGCGCCAGCAGCTTGGAGGCAGCTAATAATGGCTACACCTTC.